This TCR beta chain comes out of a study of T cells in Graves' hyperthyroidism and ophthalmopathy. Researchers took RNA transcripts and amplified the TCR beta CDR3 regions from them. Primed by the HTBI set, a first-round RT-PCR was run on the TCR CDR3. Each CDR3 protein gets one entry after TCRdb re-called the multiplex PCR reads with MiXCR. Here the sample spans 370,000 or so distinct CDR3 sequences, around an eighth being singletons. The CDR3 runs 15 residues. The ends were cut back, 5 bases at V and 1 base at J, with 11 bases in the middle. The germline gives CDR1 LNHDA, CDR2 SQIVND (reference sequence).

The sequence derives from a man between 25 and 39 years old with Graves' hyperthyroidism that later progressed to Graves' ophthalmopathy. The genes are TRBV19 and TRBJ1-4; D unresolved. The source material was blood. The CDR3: CASSPRGRTNEKLFF. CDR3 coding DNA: TGTGCCAGTAGTCCGCGGGGTCGAACTAATGAAAAACTGTTTTTT.